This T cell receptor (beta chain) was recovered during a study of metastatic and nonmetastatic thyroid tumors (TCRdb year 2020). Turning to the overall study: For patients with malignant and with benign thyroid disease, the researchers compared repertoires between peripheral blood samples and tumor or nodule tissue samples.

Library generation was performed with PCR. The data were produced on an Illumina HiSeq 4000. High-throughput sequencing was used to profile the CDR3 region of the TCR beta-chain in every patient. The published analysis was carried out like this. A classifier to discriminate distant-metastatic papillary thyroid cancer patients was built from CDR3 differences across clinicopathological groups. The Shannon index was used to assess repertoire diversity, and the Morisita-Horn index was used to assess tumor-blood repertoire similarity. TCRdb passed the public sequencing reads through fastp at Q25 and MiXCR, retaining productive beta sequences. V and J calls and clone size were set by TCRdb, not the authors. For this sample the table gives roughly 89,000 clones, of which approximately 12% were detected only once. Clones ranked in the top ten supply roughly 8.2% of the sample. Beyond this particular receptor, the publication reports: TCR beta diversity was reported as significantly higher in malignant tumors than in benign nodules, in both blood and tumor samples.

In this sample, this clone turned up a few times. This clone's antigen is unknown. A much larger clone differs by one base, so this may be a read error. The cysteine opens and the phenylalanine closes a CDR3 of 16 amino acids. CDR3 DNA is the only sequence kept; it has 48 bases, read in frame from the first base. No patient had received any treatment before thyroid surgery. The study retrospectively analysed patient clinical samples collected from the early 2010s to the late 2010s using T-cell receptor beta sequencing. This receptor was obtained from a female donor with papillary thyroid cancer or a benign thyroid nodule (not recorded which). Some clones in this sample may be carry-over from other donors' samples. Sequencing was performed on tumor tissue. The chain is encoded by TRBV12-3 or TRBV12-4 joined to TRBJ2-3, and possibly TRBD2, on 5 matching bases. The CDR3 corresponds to CSSSLARGRSTDTQYF. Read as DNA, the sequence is TGTTCCAGCAGTTTAGCGCGTGGGCGTAGCACAGATACGCAGTATTTT.